This TCR beta chain was sequenced for a study of post-analysis software for immune sequencing data. The CDR3 contains 13 residues. Looked up from germline, CDR1 is SNHLY and CDR2 is FYNNEI. Study-wide results and limits: Roughly 5 TRBV segments (TRBV5-6, TRBV5-1 and TRBV20-1 among them) occurred more frequently in patients than in controls.

Prepared libraries of TCR beta cDNA carried unique molecular identifiers. TCRdb analysed the PCR reads with MiXCR anew, one entry per CDR3 protein. Of 750,000 to 900,000 distinct CDR3 sequences listed, roughly 46% were seen once; the top ten hold 4% to 5%. This clonotype was counted between two and nine times. What it recognizes is unknown. One junction end disagrees with the germline gene, perhaps due to a read error. The specimen sequenced was blood. The TCR originated in a girl aged 5-17 years with multiple sclerosis. V gene TRBV2 combines with J gene TRBJ2-7; D is possibly TRBD2 (6 bases). The CDR3 DNA follows: TGTGCCGGCAGTGGCGGGATTGGGTACGAGCAGTACTTC. Translated, it gives CAGSGGIGYEQYF.